The clone carrying this T cell receptor beta chain came up many times. Since a much larger clone is just one base distant, this may be a read error. MiXCR was used by TCRdb to re-call the PCR reads. Of about 32,000 clones in the sample, under 8% were seen once. The data derive from a study of metastatic and nonmetastatic thyroid tumors. None of the patients had undergone any treatment ahead of thyroid surgery. CDR1 and CDR2 (germline): MNHEY, SVGAGI. Trimming cost V 2 bases and J 12 bases; bases outside gene matches: 6. The CDR3 sequence is 13 residues long. The TCR comes from a female donor with papillary thyroid cancer or a benign thyroid nodule (not recorded which). Some clones in this sample may be carry-over from other donors' samples. This chain connects TRBV6-5 to TRBJ2-1; 8 nucleotides line up with TRBD1. The sequencing sample was made of blood. CDR3 nucleotides: TGTGCCAGCAGTTACGGGGACAGGATTGGGCAGTTCTTC. Its protein product is CASSYGDRIGQFF.